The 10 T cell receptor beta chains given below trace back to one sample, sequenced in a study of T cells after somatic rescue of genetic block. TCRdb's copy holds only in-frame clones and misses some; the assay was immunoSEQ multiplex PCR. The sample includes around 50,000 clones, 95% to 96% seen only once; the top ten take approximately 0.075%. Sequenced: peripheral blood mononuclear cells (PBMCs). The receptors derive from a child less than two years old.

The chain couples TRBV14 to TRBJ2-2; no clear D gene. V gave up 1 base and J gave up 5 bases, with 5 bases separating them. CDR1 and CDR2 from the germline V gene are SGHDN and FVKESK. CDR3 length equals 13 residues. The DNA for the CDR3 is TGTGCCAGCAGCCAAGTAGGGACCGGGGAGCTGTTTTTT. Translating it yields CASSQVGTGELFF. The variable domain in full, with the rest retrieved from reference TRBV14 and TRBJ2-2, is EAGVTQFPSHSVIEKGQTVTLRCDPISGHDNLYWYRRVMGKEIKFLLHFVKESKQDESGMPNNRFLAERTGGTYSTLKVQPAELEDSGVYFCASSQVGTGELFFGEGSRLTVL.

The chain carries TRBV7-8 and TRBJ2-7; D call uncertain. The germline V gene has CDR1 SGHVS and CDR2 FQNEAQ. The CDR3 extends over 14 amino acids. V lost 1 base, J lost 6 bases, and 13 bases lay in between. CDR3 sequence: CASSLGLKAAEQYF. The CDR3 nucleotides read TGTGCCAGCAGCTTAGGACTTAAAGCCGCCGAGCAGTACTTC.

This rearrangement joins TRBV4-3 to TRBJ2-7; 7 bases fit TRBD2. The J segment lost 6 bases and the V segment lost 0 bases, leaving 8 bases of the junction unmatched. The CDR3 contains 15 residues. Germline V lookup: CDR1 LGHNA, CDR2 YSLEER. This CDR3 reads CASSQDGGDGTEQYF. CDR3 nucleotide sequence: TGCGCCAGCAGCCAAGATGGGGGGGATGGTACCGAGCAGTACTTC.

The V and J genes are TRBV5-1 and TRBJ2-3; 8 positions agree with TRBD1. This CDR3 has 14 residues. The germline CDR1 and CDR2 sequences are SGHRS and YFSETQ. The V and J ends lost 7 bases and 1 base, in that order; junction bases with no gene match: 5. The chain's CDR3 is CASSQGAGTDTQYF. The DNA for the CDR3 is TGCGCCAGCTCGCAGGGGGCTGGCACAGATACGCAGTATTTT.

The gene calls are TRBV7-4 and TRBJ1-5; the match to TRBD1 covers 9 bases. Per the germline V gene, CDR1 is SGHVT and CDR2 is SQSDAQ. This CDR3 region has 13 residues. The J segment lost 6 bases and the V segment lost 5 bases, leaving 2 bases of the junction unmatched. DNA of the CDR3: TGTGCCAGCAGCGCGGGACAGGGTCAGCCCCAGCATTTT. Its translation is CASSAGQGQPQHF.

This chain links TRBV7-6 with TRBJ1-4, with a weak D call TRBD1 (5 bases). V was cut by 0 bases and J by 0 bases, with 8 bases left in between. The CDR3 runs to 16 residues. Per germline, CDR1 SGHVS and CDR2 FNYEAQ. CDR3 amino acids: CASSLAGGATNEKLFF. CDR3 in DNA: TGTGCCAGCAGCTTAGCGGGGGGGGCAACTAATGAAAAACTGTTTTTT.

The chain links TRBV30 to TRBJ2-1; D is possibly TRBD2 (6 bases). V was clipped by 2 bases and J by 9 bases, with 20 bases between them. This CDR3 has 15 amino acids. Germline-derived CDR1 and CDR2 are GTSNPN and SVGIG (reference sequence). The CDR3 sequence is CAWSSVAGFAGEQFF. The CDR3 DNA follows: TGTGCCTGGAGTTCAGTGGCGGGGTTTGCTGGTGAGCAGTTCTTC.

CDR3 nucleotides: TGTGCCTGGAGTGTCAGGGGCAATCAGCCCCAGCATTTT. Residues: CAWSVRGNQPQHF. The rearrangement joins TRBV30 to TRBJ1-5; D is perhaps TRBD1 (5 bases). Trimming stripped 0 bases from V and 2 bases from J, with 5 bases between. Germline values: CDR1 GTSNPN, CDR2 SVGIG (reference sequence). This CDR3 contains 13 residues.

CDR3 nucleotides: TGTGCCAGCAGTTTTGCTGGGACTAGCGGCTCCTACGAGCAGTACTTC. Protein product: CASSFAGTSGSYEQYF. This chain joins TRBV28 and TRBJ2-7, with TRBD2 matching over 11 bases. Germline V CDR1 and CDR2: MDHEN, SYDVKM. J lost 0 bases, V lost 3 bases, and 4 bases had no gene match. The CDR3 totals 16 residues.

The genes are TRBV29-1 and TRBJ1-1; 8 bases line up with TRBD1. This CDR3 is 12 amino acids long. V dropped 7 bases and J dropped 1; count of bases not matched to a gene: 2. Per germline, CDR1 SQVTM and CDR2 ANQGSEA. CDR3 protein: CSAGQGNTEAFF. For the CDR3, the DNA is TGCAGCGCAGGACAGGGGAACACTGAAGCTTTCTTT.